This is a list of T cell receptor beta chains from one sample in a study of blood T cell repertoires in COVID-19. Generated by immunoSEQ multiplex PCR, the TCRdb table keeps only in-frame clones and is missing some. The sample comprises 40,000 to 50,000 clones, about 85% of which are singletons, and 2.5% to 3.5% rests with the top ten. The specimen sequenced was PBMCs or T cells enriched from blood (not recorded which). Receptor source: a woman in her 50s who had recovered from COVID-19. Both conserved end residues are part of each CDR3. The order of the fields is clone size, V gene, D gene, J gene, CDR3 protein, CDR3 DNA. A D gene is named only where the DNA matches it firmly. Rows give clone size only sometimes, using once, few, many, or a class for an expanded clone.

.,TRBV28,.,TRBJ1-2,CASSFQGRVPGYTF,TGTGCCAGCAGTTTTCAGGGCAGGGTCCCTGGCTACACCTTC
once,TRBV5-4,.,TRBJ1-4,CASSLAGSNEKLFF,TGTGCCAGCAGCTTGGCGGGTTCTAATGAAAAACTGTTTTTT
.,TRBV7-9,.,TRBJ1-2,CASSGVLPHGYTF,TGTGCCAGCAGCGGAGTGTTACCCCATGGCTACACCTTC
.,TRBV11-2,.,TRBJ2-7,CASSLTGREQYF,TGTGCCAGCAGCTTAACAGGGCGCGAGCAGTACTTC
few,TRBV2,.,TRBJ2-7,CASKGVFGVAEQYF,TGTGCCAGCAAGGGGGTGTTTGGGGTCGCCGAGCAGTACTTC
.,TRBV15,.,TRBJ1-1,CATSREGRANTEAFF,TGTGCCACCAGCAGAGAGGGCAGGGCGAACACTGAAGCTTTCTTT
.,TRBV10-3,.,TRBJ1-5,CAISESLNQPQHF,TGTGCCATCAGTGAGTCCTTAAATCAGCCCCAGCATTTT
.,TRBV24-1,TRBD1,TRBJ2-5,CATSDGGTGRETQYF,TGTGCCACCAGTGATGGGGGGACAGGGAGAGAGACCCAGTACTTC
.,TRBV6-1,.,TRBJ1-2,CASSEDHRWSLIPDGYTF,TGTGCCAGCAGTGAAGATCACAGGTGGTCTCTCATTCCGGATGGCTACACCTTC
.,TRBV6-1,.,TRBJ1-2,CASSEEGGGGTF,TGTGCCAGCAGTGAAGAGGGGGGAGGGGGAACCTTC
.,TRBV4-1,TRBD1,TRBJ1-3,CASSQVLQGSGNTIYF,TGCGCCAGCAGCCAAGTCCTACAGGGGTCCGGAAACACCATATATTTT
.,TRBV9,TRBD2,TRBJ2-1,CASSVTSGGNNEQFF,TGTGCCAGCAGCGTTACTAGCGGGGGGAACAATGAGCAGTTCTTC
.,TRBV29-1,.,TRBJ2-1,CSTSLRSYNEQFF,TGCAGCACTAGCCTACGTTCCTACAATGAGCAGTTCTTC
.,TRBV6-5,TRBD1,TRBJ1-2,CASSYNRDSWYGYTF,TGTGCCAGCAGTTATAATCGGGACAGTTGGTATGGCTACACCTTC
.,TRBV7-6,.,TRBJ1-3,CASSPLSGNTIYF,TGTGCCAGCAGCCCCCTTTCTGGAAACACCATATATTTT
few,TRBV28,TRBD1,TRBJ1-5,CASSLAPSRGQGQPQHF,TGTGCCAGCAGTTTAGCCCCGAGCAGGGGGCAAGGTCAGCCCCAGCATTTT
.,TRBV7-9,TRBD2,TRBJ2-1,CASSLVGAGVYNEQFF,TGTGCCAGCAGCTTAGTGGGAGCGGGAGTATATAATGAGCAGTTCTTC
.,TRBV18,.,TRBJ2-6,CASSPLDSSSSGANVLTF,TGTGCCAGCTCACCCCTGGACAGTTCAAGCTCTGGGGCCAACGTCCTGACTTTC
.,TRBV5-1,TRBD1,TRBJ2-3,CASSSGQDPDTQYF,TGCGCCAGCAGCTCGGGACAGGACCCAGATACGCAGTATTTT
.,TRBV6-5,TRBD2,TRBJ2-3,CASIAGDGTDTQYF,TGTGCCAGCATTGCGGGAGACGGCACAGATACGCAGTATTTT
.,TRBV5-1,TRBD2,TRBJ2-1,CASSLAPGAGGTNEQFF,TGCGCCAGCAGCTTGGCCCCGGGGGCGGGGGGAACAAATGAGCAGTTCTTC
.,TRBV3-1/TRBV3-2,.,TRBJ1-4,CASPPHLSMTLVMKENEKLFF,TGTGCCAGTCCACCCCACCTTTCTATGACACTGGTAATGAAGGAAAATGAAAAACTGTTTTTT
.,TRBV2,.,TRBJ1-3,CASRERNSGNTIYF,TGTGCCAGCAGGGAGCGCAACTCTGGAAACACCATATATTTT
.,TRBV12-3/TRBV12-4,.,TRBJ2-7,CASSLTAVSEQYF,TGTGCCAGCAGTTTGACCGCGGTTAGCGAGCAGTACTTC
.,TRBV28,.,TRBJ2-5,CASRPTGEGQETQYF,TGTGCCAGCAGGCCGACGGGAGAGGGCCAAGAGACCCAGTACTTC
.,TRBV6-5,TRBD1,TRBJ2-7,CASRAWTGGGYEQYF,TGTGCCAGCAGGGCTTGGACAGGGGGCGGATACGAGCAGTACTTC
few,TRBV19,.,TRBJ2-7,CASRRSATYEQYF,TGTGCCAGTAGGCGAAGCGCTACCTACGAGCAGTACTTC
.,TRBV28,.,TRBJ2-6,CASGSLSGANVLTF,TGTGCCAGCGGGAGCCTCTCTGGGGCCAACGTCCTGACTTTC
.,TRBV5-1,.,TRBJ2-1,CASSLQGGYEQFF,TGCGCCAGCAGCTTGCAGGGCGGATATGAGCAGTTCTTC
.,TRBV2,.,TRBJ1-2,CASSRTALGDGYTF,TGTGCCAGCAGTCGGACAGCCCTGGGGGACGGCTACACCTTC
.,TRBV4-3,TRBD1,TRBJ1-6,CASSQAPPTGGDYNSPLHF,TGCGCCAGCAGCCAGGCACCCCCGACAGGGGGCGATTATAATTCACCCCTCCACTTT
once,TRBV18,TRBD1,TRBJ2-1,CASSPRLQDRANEQFF,TGTGCCAGCTCACCACGACTCCAGGACAGGGCCAATGAGCAGTTCTTC
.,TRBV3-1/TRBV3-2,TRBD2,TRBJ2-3,CASSQDGTSGTDTQYF,TGTGCCAGCAGCCAAGATGGGACTAGCGGCACAGATACGCAGTATTTT
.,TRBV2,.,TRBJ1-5,CASSVLGTGQPQHF,TGTGCCAGCAGTGTACTCGGAACAGGCCAGCCCCAGCATTTT
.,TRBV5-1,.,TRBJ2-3,CASSRGGVRDTQYF,TGCGCCAGCAGTAGAGGAGGAGTGCGAGATACGCAGTATTTT
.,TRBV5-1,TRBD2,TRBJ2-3,CASSLGGGGSTDTQYF,TGCGCCAGCAGCTTGGGCGGCGGGGGGAGCACAGATACGCAGTATTTT
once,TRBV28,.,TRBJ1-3,CASSLTGTWSRNSGNTIYF,TGTGCCAGCAGCCTTACAGGAACCTGGAGTAGGAATTCTGGAAACACCATATATTTT
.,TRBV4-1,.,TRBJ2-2,CASSLNNLDSITGELFF,TGCGCCAGCAGCCTCAACAATCTGGACTCTATCACCGGGGAGCTGTTTTTT
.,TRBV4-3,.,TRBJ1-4,CASSQALQAGEKLFF,TGCGCCAGCAGCCAAGCCCTACAGGCTGGTGAAAAACTGTTTTTT
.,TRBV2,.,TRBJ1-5,CASSEGGAVQPQHF,TGTGCCAGCAGTGAAGGTGGGGCTGTTCAGCCCCAGCATTTT
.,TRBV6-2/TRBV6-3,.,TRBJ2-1,CASSYPQSSYNEQFF,TGTGCCAGCAGTTACCCACAGAGCTCCTACAATGAGCAGTTCTTC
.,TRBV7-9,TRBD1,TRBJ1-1,CASSLTDRGTEAFF,TGTGCCAGCAGCTTAACGGACAGGGGCACTGAAGCTTTCTTT
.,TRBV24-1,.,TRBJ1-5,CATRGQGYNQPQHF,TGTGCCACCAGAGGGCAGGGCTACAATCAGCCCCAGCATTTT
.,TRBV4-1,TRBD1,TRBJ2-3,CASSQDFLRQGQGFTDTQYF,TGCGCCAGCAGCCAAGATTTTCTACGACAGGGACAGGGGTTCACAGATACGCAGTATTTT